Listed below are T cell receptor beta chains from one sample, sequenced in a study of response to subunit inactivated influenza vaccine. TCRdb reanalysed the RT-PCR reads using MiXCR and keeps one entry per CDR3 protein. Of 550,000 to 650,000 distinct CDR3 sequences detected, about 12% appear once; the ten largest clones hold 10% to 13%. The sample in question was PBMCs from blood, obtained on the day of vaccination. The source of these receptors is a man between 45 and 60 years old who received an inactivated influenza vaccine. Both conserved end residues are part of each CDR3. A D gene is named only where the DNA matches it firmly. The size entry is marked missing in some rows and otherwise reads once, few, many or a size class.

-,TRBJ2-5,TRBV12-3/TRBV12-4,-,TGTGCCAGCAGTCCTGAGCGGCTCTTGGAGACCCAGTACTTC,CASSPERLLETQYF
many,TRBJ2-1,TRBV12-3/TRBV12-4,TRBD1,TGTGCCAGCAGTTTGGTAAGGACAGGGACCTACAATGAGCAGTTCTTC,CASSLVRTGTYNEQFF
-,TRBJ2-3,TRBV9,TRBD2,TGTGCCAGCAGCGGGCCCGGGACTAGCGGGAGTTCCTCAGATACGCAGTATTTT,CASSGPGTSGSSSDTQYF
many,TRBJ1-5,TRBV12-3/TRBV12-4,-,TGTGCCAGCAGTTTGACGCGTTCGGAGCCCCAGCATTTT,CASSLTRSEPQHF
-,TRBJ2-7,TRBV29-1,-,TGCAGCGTGAGAGGACAGACCTACGAGCAGTACTTC,CSVRGQTYEQYF
-,TRBJ1-3,TRBV5-1,-,TGCGCCAGCAGCTTGGTCTCGCGCTCTGGAAACACCATATATTTT,CASSLVSRSGNTIYF
few,TRBJ2-1,TRBV3-1,TRBD2,TGTGCCAGCAGACACAGCGGGGGGTCCTACAATGAGCAGTTCTTC,CASRHSGGSYNEQFF
few,TRBJ2-1,TRBV29-1,-,TGCAGCGTCGCCGGGACTTTCCCTTCCGATGAGCAGTTCTTC,CSVAGTFPSDEQFF
-,TRBJ2-1,TRBV7-2,-,TGTGCCAGCAGCTTATCGGTTGGGCGGGGCGGGATAGGTTTGTTTGAGCAGTTCTTC,CASSLSVGRGGIGLFEQFF
-,TRBJ2-3,TRBV2,-,TGTGCCAGCAGGATAGCGTACGGCACAGATACGCAGTATTTT,CASRIAYGTDTQYF
-,TRBJ2-7,TRBV7-9,-,TGTGCCAGCAGCTTAGCGCTGGAGTATCCCCCTCGCGAGCAGTACTTC,CASSLALEYPPREQYF
-,TRBJ2-5,TRBV5-6,TRBD1,TGTGCCAGCAGCTCGCCCACAGGGGAGGAGACCCAGTACTTC,CASSSPTGEETQYF
-,TRBJ2-7,TRBV28,-,TGTGCCAGCAGGCCCGGAGGCACTACCTACGAGCAGTACTTC,CASRPGGTTYEQYF
-,TRBJ2-3,TRBV7-8,-,TGTGCCAGCAGATTTCAGGGAAAAGATACGCAGTATTTT,CASRFQGKDTQYF
many,TRBJ2-3,TRBV12-3/TRBV12-4,-,TGTGCCAGCAGTTTTGTCGAGGCAGATACGCAGTATTTT,CASSFVEADTQYF
-,TRBJ2-4,TRBV21-1,-,TGTGCCAGCAGCCCTCACGGGAGGGTGGCCAAAAACATTCAGTACTTC,CASSPHGRVAKNIQYF
-,TRBJ2-3,TRBV20-1,TRBD2,TGCTGTGCTAGTTATGGGAGGGCCATGGGTACAGATACGCAGTATTTT,CCASYGRAMGTDTQYF
few,TRBJ2-7,TRBV28,-,TGTGCCCCGAATGGCGACGAGCAGTACTTC,CAPNGDEQYF
-,TRBJ2-3,TRBV7-9,TRBD1,TGTGCCAGCAGTTCCACCGGGACAGGGCCAGATACGCAGTATTTT,CASSSTGTGPDTQYF
few,TRBJ2-7,TRBV20-1,-,TGCAGTGCTAGAGAGCCTAGCAGCCCCTTCTACGAGCAGTACTTC,CSAREPSSPFYEQYF
few,TRBJ2-5,TRBV4-2,-,TGTGCCAGCAGCCCCCATTCGGGGGGCCTCGGAACTAGCGAAGAGACCCAGTACTTC,CASSPHSGGLGTSEETQYF
many,TRBJ2-4,TRBV10-3,-,TGTGCCATCAGTGAGTCCGGGACATGGATTCAGTACTTC,CAISESGTWIQYF
many,TRBJ2-1,TRBV20-1,-,TGCAGTGCTAGTCTCACGTGGGGCAATGAGCAGTTCTTC,CSASLTWGNEQFF
few,TRBJ2-5,TRBV6-5,-,TGTGCCAGCAGTTACGCCTCCATGAACGGCCAAGAGACCCAGTACTTC,CASSYASMNGQETQYF
few,TRBJ2-1,TRBV5-6,-,TGTGCCAGCAGCTTTTGGCTTTCTCATGAGCAGTTCTTC,CASSFWLSHEQFF
few,TRBJ2-5,TRBV12-3/TRBV12-4,-,TGTGCCAGCACTACAGATTTGGAGACCCAGTACTTC,CASTTDLETQYF
few,TRBJ2-1,TRBV11-2,-,TGTGCCAGCAGCTTAGTTTGGGGCAGTGAGCAGTTCTTC,CASSLVWGSEQFF
few,TRBJ2-7,TRBV5-8,TRBD1,TGTGCCAGCAGCTCGACAGGGTCACCCTACGAGCAGTACTTC,CASSSTGSPYEQYF
-,TRBJ1-4,TRBV7-6,TRBD1,TGTGCCAGCAGCTTAGAAGGGACAGATAATGAAAAACTGTTTTTT,CASSLEGTDNEKLFF
many,TRBJ2-2,TRBV12-3/TRBV12-4,-,TGTGCCAGCAGTTCCGGGACATTAAACACCGGGGAGCTGTTTTTT,CASSSGTLNTGELFF
few,TRBJ2-7,TRBV7-2,-,TGTGCCAGCAGCTTAGTTTCCGATACCAGCTCCTACGAGCAGTACTTC,CASSLVSDTSSYEQYF
many,TRBJ1-4,TRBV3-1,TRBD1,TGTGCCAGCAGCCAAGGCAGGGGGTATAAACTGTTTTTT,CASSQGRGYKLFF
few,TRBJ2-1,TRBV29-1,-,TGCAGCGCTGACCGGGGGTTGGAGCAGTTCTTC,CSADRGLEQFF
many,TRBJ2-3,TRBV27,-,TGTGCCAGCAGTATCGACAACCCAGATACGCAGTATTTT,CASSIDNPDTQYF
few,TRBJ2-1,TRBV7-8,-,TGTGCCAGCAGCTTAGGCCGGGGAGGAGCTCACAATGAGCAGTTCTTC,CASSLGRGGAHNEQFF
few,TRBJ2-7,TRBV5-1,-,TGCGCCAGCAGCTTGTATGTCGGCTACTACGAGCAGTACTTC,CASSLYVGYYEQYF
few,TRBJ2-7,TRBV28,TRBD2,TGTGCCAGCAAAGCGGGAGGCTACGAGCAGTACTTC,CASKAGGYEQYF
-,TRBJ2-1,TRBV5-1,TRBD2,TGCGCCAGCAGCCTGCAGAGGGGACTAGCGGGGGTCTGGGGGAATGAGCAGTTCTTC,CASSLQRGLAGVWGNEQFF
many,TRBJ1-6,TRBV4-2,-,TGTGCCAGCAGCCAAGACGGACAGCAAAATTCACCCCTCCACTTT,CASSQDGQQNSPLHF
few,TRBJ2-5,TRBV24-1,-,TGTGCCACCAGTGATACACTACGAGCAGGGGAAGAGACCCAGTACTTC,CATSDTLRAGEETQYF
many,TRBJ1-1,TRBV27,-,TGTGCCAGCAGTTCAAACAGGGTAGCTTTCTTT,CASSSNRVAFF
few,TRBJ2-7,TRBV5-6,TRBD2,TGTGCCAGCAGCAAGGGACTAGCGGGGTCCTACGAGCAGTACTTC,CASSKGLAGSYEQYF
few,TRBJ1-1,TRBV12-3/TRBV12-4,-,TGTGCCAGCAGTTTGGGTTGGGACACCGAACACCACACTGAAGCTTTCTTT,CASSLGWDTEHHTEAFF